The sequence of this TCR beta chain was determined in a study of blood T cells in healthy people across ages. Turning to the study itself: Capturing about one barcoded beta molecule per two T cells was achieved by template switching.

This clonotype was detected only a few times. A second PCR of 7 to 11 cycles used a sample-barcoded 5' primer and a J-beta primer mix. A single record per CDR3 protein comes from TCRdb applying MiXCR to the 5' RACE reads. The sample lists about 780,000 distinct CDR3 sequences, 46% occurring once. Each individual donor underwent a draw of ten milliliters of peripheral blood. V lost 5 bases to trimming and J lost 1 base; unmatched junction nucleotides: 5. CDR3 size: 14 residues. Per the germline V gene, CDR1 is MNHEY and CDR2 is SVGAGI. V and J are TRBV6-5 and TRBJ2-7; 7 bases are shared with TRBD1. Sequenced material: blood. The TCR originated in a man aged 80 or over in good health. As DNA, the CDR3 is TGTGCCAGCAGTATCCAGACAGGGTCCTACGAGCAGTACTTC. As protein: CASSIQTGSYEQYF.